These 21 T cell receptor beta chains came from one sample sequenced in a study of T cells in Graves' hyperthyroidism and ophthalmopathy (dated by TCRdb to about 2019). To prepare the library, multiplex PCR was applied. The sequencer listed for this sample is Illumina HiSeq 2000. TCR beta CDR3 regions were amplified from RNA transcripts. A first-round RT-PCR of the TCR CDR3 used the HTBI primer set with the Qiagen OneStep RT-PCR kit. Through fastp at Q25 and MiXCR, TCRdb rebuilt clones from the public reads, retaining in-frame beta chains. Rows merge per CDR3 protein into single entries with the most common DNA and genes. Present in this sample are 700,000 or so distinct CDR3 sequences, roughly 17% of which were seen just once. The top ten constitute approximately 8.4% of the sample. What was sequenced was blood. Receptors originate from a man younger than 35 with Graves' hyperthyroidism.

A few counts support this clonotype. J is TRBJ1-2 and V is TRBV9, with 7 bases lining up with TRBD1. V trimming: 3 bases; J trimming: 5 bases; junction bases outside the gene matches: 7. CDR1 is SGDLS and CDR2 is YYNGEE in the germline V gene. CDR3 length: 14 amino acids. CDR3 amino acids: CASSGWDRNYGYTF. CDR3 sequence (DNA): TGTGCCAGCAGCGGATGGGACAGAAATTATGGCTACACCTTC.

This clonotype was observed many times. The V gene is TRBV28, the J gene TRBJ2-3; D ambiguous. Germline V lookup: CDR1 MDHEN, CDR2 SYDVKM. V was cut by 3 bases and J by 2 bases, with 9 bases left in between. This CDR3 contains 14 residues. The DNA for the CDR3 is TGTGCCAGCAGTTTGCCCAGAACCACAGATACGCAGTATTTT. Protein sequence: CASSLPRTTDTQYF.

This clonotype was counted at least ten times. The CDR3 bases are TGTGCCAGCAAACCTCAGGGGGGAAGGTCCAATGAGCAGTTCTTC. The encoded protein is CASKPQGGRSNEQFF. The rearrangement joins TRBV28 to TRBJ2-1; D possibly corresponds to TRBD1 (7 bases). The CDR3 consists of 15 residues. Trimming took off 7 bases at V and 6 bases at J, with 19 bases between the two ends. Germline V gives CDR1 MDHEN, CDR2 SYDVKM.

J is TRBJ2-6 and V is TRBV6-5; possibly TRBD1 or TRBD2 for D (5 bases each). Trimming removed 2 bases from V and 7 bases from J, with 18 bases in between. From germline, CDR1 is MNHEY and CDR2 SVGAGI. The CDR3 loop spans 17 amino acids. The CDR3 nucleotides are TGTGCCAGCAGTTACGGGGGAAGGGACGAGGGAGCCAACGTCCTGACTTTC. The encoded protein is CASSYGGRDEGANVLTF.

This chain uses TRBV30 with TRBJ2-1; 10 positions match TRBD2. The V gene's germline CDR1 is GTSNPN and CDR2 SVGIG (reference sequence). CDR3 length: 13 residues. The V gene end was trimmed by 5 bases and the J gene end by 6 bases; junction bases not matched to a gene: 4. In DNA, the CDR3 is TGTGCCTGGGAGGGGACTAGCGCCAATGAGCAGTTCTTC. Its translation: CAWEGTSANEQFF.

This clonotype was found many times. This sequence joins TRBV12-3 or TRBV12-4 and TRBJ1-5; TRBD1 might be the D (5 bases). The CDR3 has 15 residues. Trimming took 1 base from V and 2 from J, leaving 9 bases between them. The CDR3 loop reads CASSLGGGGNQPQHF. CDR3 nucleotide sequence: TGTGCCAGCAGTTTAGGGGGGGGGGGCAATCAGCCCCAGCATTTT.

Only a few counts were recorded for this clonotype. This chain joins TRBV19 and TRBJ2-1; D is possibly TRBD2 (6 bases). V dropped 3 bases and J dropped 6 bases, with 15 bases sitting between them. Germline CDR1 is LNHDA and CDR2 is SQIVND (reference sequence). This CDR3 is 15 amino acids long. The CDR3, as DNA: TGTGCCAGTAGTATGGCCTACCAGGAGGGCAATGAGCAGTTCTTC. Translation gives CASSMAYQEGNEQFF. The full variable domain, completed using reference TRBV19 and TRBJ2-1, is DGGITQSPKYLFRKEGQNVTLSCEQNLNHDAMYWYRQDPGQGLRLIYYSQIVNDFQKGDIAEGYSVSREKKESFPLTVTSAQKNPTAFYLCASSMAYQEGNEQFFGPGTRLTVL.

This clonotype was counted only a few times. The chain joins TRBV20-1 to TRBJ1-2; D remains unclear. V lost 3 bases, J lost 8 bases, and 10 bases lay in between. CDR1 and CDR2 (germline): DFQATT, SNEGSKA (reference sequence). The CDR3 extends over 11 amino acids. The CDR3 nucleotides read TGCAGTGCTAGCGACCGAGGCGGCTACACCTTC. Protein sequence: CSASDRGGYTF.

This clonotype was recorded at least ten times. This rearrangement joins TRBV7-2 to TRBJ1-1; D is unclear. The CDR3 is made up of 15 amino acids. Germline CDR1 reads SGHTA; CDR2 reads FQGNSA. Trimming took 4 bases from V and 0 from J, leaving 12 bases between them. The CDR3 loop is CASSWVTGMNTEAFF. The CDR3, as DNA: TGTGCCAGCAGCTGGGTGACCGGAATGAACACTGAAGCTTTCTTT.

This clonotype has only a few counts. The chain has TRBV4-2 and TRBJ2-4, with D unresolved. The CDR3 has 14 amino acids. With 4 bases removed from V and 8 bases from J, the gap between germline ends came to 15 bases. The germline gives CDR1 LGHNA, CDR2 YNFKEQ. CDR3 residues: CASSPSHPEDIQYF. In DNA, the CDR3 is TGTGCCAGCAGCCCCTCCCACCCAGAAGACATTCAGTACTTC.

J is TRBJ2-1 and V is TRBV20-1, with 14 nucleotides matching TRBD2. Germline-derived CDR1 and CDR2 are DFQATT and SNEGSKA (reference sequence). The trim removed 2 bases at V and 7 bases at J, leaving 7 bases unmatched. CDR3 size: 16 residues. DNA for the CDR3: TGCAGTGCTAGATTGACTAGCGGGAGGGCCGGGAATGAGCAGTTCTTC. It translates to CSARLTSGRAGNEQFF.

The chain links TRBV15 to TRBJ2-7; TRBD1 might be the D (5 bases). CDR3 length: 14 residues. Per the germline V gene, CDR1 is LNHNV and CDR2 is YYDKDF (reference sequence). V was cut by 2 bases and J by 3 bases, with 11 bases left in between. In DNA form, the CDR3 reads TGTGCCACCAGCAGATCCGGACACAACTACGAGCAGTACTTC. Its protein product is CATSRSGHNYEQYF.

The chain recombines TRBV29-1 with TRBJ1-4, with TRBD1 matching over 7 bases. The ends lost 0 bases at V and 3 bases at J; junction bases unmatched: 7. Germline values: CDR1 SQVTM, CDR2 ANQGSEA. The CDR3 runs to 16 residues. The CDR3 bases are TGCAGCGTTGAAGATAGTAAGGGACAGTCTAATGAAAAACTGTTTTTT. It yields the protein CSVEDSKGQSNEKLFF.

This clonotype was counted at least ten times. The chain combines TRBV12-3 or TRBV12-4 with TRBJ2-7, with D unclear. This CDR3 comprises 15 residues. Trimming left V 5 bases short and J 2 bases short, with 16 bases between. The CDR3 region is CASSRRDTTPYEQYF. The CDR3 region has the DNA TGTGCCAGCAGTCGCCGCGATACCACGCCCTACGAGCAGTACTTC.

This clonotype showed up just a few times. The chain uses TRBV30 and TRBJ2-7; TRBD1 matches 12 bases. Germline assignment: CDR1 GTSNPN and CDR2 SVGIG (reference sequence). The junction had 13 bases not matched to a gene; V was cut back by 5 bases and J by 5 bases. CDR3 length: 16 residues. As DNA, the CDR3 is TGTGCCTGGGGAGTGCGCACCGGGACAGGGGGCGACGAGCAGTACTTC. Translating gives CAWGVRTGTGGDEQYF.

This chain joins TRBV11-2 and TRBJ2-7; 9 nucleotides align to TRBD2. The CDR3 spans 21 residues. Trimming cost V 4 bases and J 3 bases; bases outside gene matches: 25. Looked up from germline, CDR1 is SGHAT and CDR2 is FQNNGV. The chain's CDR3 is CASSSPRGGLANKIGLYEQYF. The CDR3 DNA follows: TGTGCCAGCAGCTCTCCCCGGGGGGGACTAGCAAATAAAATTGGACTCTACGAGCAGTACTTC.

This clonotype was recorded a few times. The V and J genes are TRBV4-1 and TRBJ2-6; 9 bases align to TRBD2. Per the germline V gene, CDR1 is MGHRA and CDR2 is YSYEKL. V trimming: 2 bases; J trimming: 4 bases; junction bases outside the gene matches: 21. There are 22 residues in the CDR3. The CDR3 nucleotides are TGCGCCAGCAGCCAACGGCGCTGGGTAGCGGGAGCCGCCGTTAACGGGGCCAACGTCCTGACTTTC. It encodes CASSQRRWVAGAAVNGANVLTF.

This clonotype has a count of ten or more. This chain links TRBV11-2 with TRBJ1-1; TRBD1 aligns across 8 bases. The CDR3 is 15 residues long. The V and J ends lost 4 bases and 1 base, in that order; junction bases with no gene match: 5. In germline, CDR1 is SGHAT, CDR2 FQNNGV. This chain's CDR3 is CASSSRGLRNTEAFF. CDR3 bases: TGTGCCAGCAGCTCCAGGGGGCTAAGGAACACTGAAGCTTTCTTT. Using reference TRBV11-2 and TRBJ1-1 for the parts outside the CDR3, the full variable domain is EAGVAQSPRYKIIEKRQSVAFWCNPISGHATLYWYQQILGQGPKLLIQFQNNGVVDDSQLPKDRFSAERLKGVDSTLKIQPAKLEDSAVYLCASSSRGLRNTEAFFGQGTRLTVV.

This clonotype has a count of ten or more. The chain uses TRBV6-2 or TRBV6-3 and TRBJ2-5; D is unresolved. V lost 6 bases, J lost 2 bases, and 7 bases lay in between. Per the germline V gene, CDR1 is MNHEY and CDR2 is SVGEGT. The CDR3 extends over 12 amino acids. In DNA form, the CDR3 reads TGTGCCAGCAGACGGATACAAGAGACCCAGTACTTC. Residues: CASRRIQETQYF.

The chain recombines TRBV5-4 with TRBJ2-5, with 8 bases lining up with TRBD2. Per the germline V gene, CDR1 is SGHNT and CDR2 is YYREEE (reference sequence). The CDR3 extends over 17 amino acids. After removal of 4 bases from V and 3 bases from J, the junction contained 14 bases not matched to a gene. CDR3 sequence (DNA): TGTGCCAGCAGCAAGCACTCAACCGGGACTAGAAAAGAGACCCAGTACTTC. Amino acids: CASSKHSTGTRKETQYF.

This clonotype was seen ten or more times. The chain links TRBV28 to TRBJ2-1; 10 positions match TRBD1. Germline V gene lookup returns CDR1 MDHEN and CDR2 SYDVKM. The CDR3 consists of 15 residues. V lost 5 bases to trimming and J lost 3 bases; unmatched junction nucleotides: 4. In DNA form, the CDR3 reads TGTGCCAGCAGTGCCGGGACAGGGGTCTACAATGAGCAGTTCTTC. It codes for CASSAGTGVYNEQFF. Based on the CDR3 plus reference TRBV28 and TRBJ2-1, the full variable domain is DVKVTQSSRYLVKRTGEKVFLECVQDMDHENMFWYRQDPGLGLRLIYFSYDVKMKEKGDIPEGYSVSREKKERFSLILESASTNQTSMYLCASSAGTGVYNEQFFGPGTRLTVL.